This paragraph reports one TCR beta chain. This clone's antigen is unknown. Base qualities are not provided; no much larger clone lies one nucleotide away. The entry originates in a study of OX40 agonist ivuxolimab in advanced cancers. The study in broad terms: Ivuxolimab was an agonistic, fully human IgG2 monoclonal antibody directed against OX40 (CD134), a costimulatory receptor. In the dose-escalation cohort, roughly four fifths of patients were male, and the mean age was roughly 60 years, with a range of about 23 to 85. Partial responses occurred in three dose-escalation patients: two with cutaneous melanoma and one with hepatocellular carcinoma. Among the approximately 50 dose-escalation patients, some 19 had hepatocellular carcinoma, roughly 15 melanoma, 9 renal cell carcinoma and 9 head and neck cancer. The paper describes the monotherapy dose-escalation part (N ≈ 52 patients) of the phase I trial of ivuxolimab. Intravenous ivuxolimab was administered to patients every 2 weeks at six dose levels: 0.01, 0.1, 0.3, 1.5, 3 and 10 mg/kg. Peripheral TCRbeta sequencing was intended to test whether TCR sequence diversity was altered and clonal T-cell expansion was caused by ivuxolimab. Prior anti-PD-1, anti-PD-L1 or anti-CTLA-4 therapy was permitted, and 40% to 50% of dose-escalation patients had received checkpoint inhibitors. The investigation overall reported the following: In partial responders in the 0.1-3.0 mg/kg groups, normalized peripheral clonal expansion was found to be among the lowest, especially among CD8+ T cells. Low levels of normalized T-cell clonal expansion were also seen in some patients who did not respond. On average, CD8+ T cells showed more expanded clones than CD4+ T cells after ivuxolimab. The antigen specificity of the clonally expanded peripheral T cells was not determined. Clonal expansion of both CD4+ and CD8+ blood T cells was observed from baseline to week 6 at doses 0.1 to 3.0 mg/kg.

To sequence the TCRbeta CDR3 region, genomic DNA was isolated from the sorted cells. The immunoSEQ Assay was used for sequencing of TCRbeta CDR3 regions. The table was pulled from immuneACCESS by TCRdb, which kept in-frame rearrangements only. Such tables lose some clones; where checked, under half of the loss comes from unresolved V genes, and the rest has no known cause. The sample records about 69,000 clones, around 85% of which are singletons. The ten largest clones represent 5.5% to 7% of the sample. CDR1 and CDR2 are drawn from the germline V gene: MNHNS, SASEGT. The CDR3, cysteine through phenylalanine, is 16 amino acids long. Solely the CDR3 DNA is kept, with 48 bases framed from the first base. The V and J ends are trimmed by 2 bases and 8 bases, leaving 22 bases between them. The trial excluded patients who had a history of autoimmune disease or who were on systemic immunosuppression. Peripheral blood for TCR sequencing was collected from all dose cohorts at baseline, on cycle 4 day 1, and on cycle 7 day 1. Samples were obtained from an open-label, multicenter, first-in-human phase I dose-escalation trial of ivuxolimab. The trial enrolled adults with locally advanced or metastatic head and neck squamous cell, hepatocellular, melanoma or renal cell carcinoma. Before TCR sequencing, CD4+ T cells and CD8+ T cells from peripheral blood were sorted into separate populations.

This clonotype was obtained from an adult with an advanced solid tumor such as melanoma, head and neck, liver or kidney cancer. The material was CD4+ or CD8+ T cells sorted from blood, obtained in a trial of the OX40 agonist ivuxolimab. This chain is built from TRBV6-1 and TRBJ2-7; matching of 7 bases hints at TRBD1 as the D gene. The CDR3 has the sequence CASSEWEAGQTVKQYF. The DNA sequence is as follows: TGTGCCAGCAGTGAATGGGAGGCGGGACAGACTGTAAAGCAGTACTTC.